This passage covers 11 T cell receptor beta chains from one sample sequenced in a study of cytomegalovirus exposure and HLA in healthy donors. Assay used: immunoSEQ multiplex PCR; TCRdb lists only in-frame clones, some missing. The data hold about 170,000 clones, with around 86% observed a single time. The sample comprised PBMCs. Every receptor here comes from a young man in good health and CMV-seropositive.

The rearrangement links TRBV4-3 to TRBJ1-4; D is undetermined. This CDR3 is 16 amino acids long. The V end was cut by 4 bases, the J end by 11 bases, with 23 bases between. The V gene's germline CDR1 is LGHNA and CDR2 YSLEER. The CDR3 loop is CASSRERVGWVNKLFF. The CDR3, as DNA: TGCGCCAGCAGCCGAGAGAGGGTCGGGTGGGTAAACAAACTGTTTTTT.

The chain carries TRBV5-1 and TRBJ2-1; 11 positions agree with TRBD2. The V gene's germline CDR1 is SGHRS and CDR2 YFSETQ. V was clipped by 7 bases and J by 0 bases; unmatched bases: 12. The CDR3 consists of 18 residues. The CDR3: CASLLGTSGQSSYNEQFF. The DNA for the CDR3 is TGCGCCAGCTTGCTGGGGACTAGCGGCCAAAGCTCCTACAATGAGCAGTTCTTC.

The V call is TRBV7-9, the J call TRBJ1-2, with 7 bases matching TRBD1. The CDR3 contains 12 residues. Per germline, CDR1 SEHNR and CDR2 FQNEAQ (reference sequence). Trimming cost V 6 bases and J 3 bases; bases outside gene matches: 1. In nucleotides, the CDR3 is TGTGCCAGCAGAACAGGGGACTATGGCTACACCTTC. This sequence encodes CASRTGDYGYTF.

The chain combines TRBV30 with TRBJ2-3; no clear D. This CDR3 contains 13 residues. V shed 4 bases and J shed 0 bases, with 8 bases lying between them. Germline assignment: CDR1 GTSNPN and CDR2 SVGIG (reference sequence). The CDR3 DNA reads TGTGCCTGGATGGCCCTTAGCACAGATACGCAGTATTTT. As protein: CAWMALSTDTQYF.

About this clone: Other DNA sequences within the sample encode an identical CDR3. This CDR3 is CASSPNYEQYF. Here the CDR3 DNA reads TGTGCCAGCAGCCCAAACTACGAGCAGTACTTC. The genes are TRBV7-2 and TRBJ2-7; D not resolved. This CDR3 has 11 residues. CDR1 SGHTA and CDR2 FQGNSA come from the germline V gene. V gave up 5 bases and J gave up 3 bases, with 5 bases separating them.

J is TRBJ2-5 and V is TRBV7-2, with a tentative D call TRBD2 (6 bases). The CDR3 extends over 14 amino acids. V was clipped by 5 bases and J by 4 bases, with 14 bases between them. Germline values: CDR1 SGHTA, CDR2 FQGNSA. The CDR3 coding sequence is TGTGCCAGCAGCCCCAGGAGGGTGCGAGAGACCCAGTACTTC. Residues: CASSPRRVRETQYF.

The chain uses TRBV6-5 and TRBJ2-3; weak D call: TRBD2 (5 bases). Germline CDR1 is MNHEY and CDR2 is SVGAGI. Deletions cut 0 bases from V and 4 bases from J, with 8 bases between. The CDR3 covers 14 residues. As DNA, the CDR3 is TGTGCCAGCAGTTACTCGATGCGGGCAGATACGCAGTATTTT. It translates to CASSYSMRADTQYF.

This chain joins TRBV13 and TRBJ2-7, with 10 bases fitting TRBD1. The germline V gene has CDR1 PRHDT and CDR2 FYEKMQ (reference sequence). Losses at the gene ends were 1 base for V and 4 bases for J; bases not matched to a gene: 1. CDR3 length equals 14 residues. The CDR3 sequence is CASSLVGQGYEQYF. The CDR3 region has the DNA TGTGCCAGCAGCTTAGTGGGACAGGGGTACGAGCAGTACTTC. The full variable domain, completed using reference TRBV13 and TRBJ2-7, is AAGVIQSPRHLIKEKRETATLKCYPIPRHDTVYWYQQGPGQDPQFLISFYEKMQSDKGSIPDRFSAQQFSDYHSELNMSSLELGDSALYFCASSLVGQGYEQYFGPGTRLTVT.

This chain links TRBV28 with TRBJ2-5; the match to TRBD1 covers 9 bases. CDR1 is MDHEN, CDR2 SYDVKM, per germline. The ends lost 4 bases at V and 5 bases at J; junction bases unmatched: 14. The CDR3 extends over 17 amino acids. CDR3 coding DNA: TGTGCCAGCAGTTCCACTTGGGACAGGGAGGCGGGCGAGACCCAGTACTTC. Its protein product is CASSSTWDREAGETQYF.

This chain uses TRBV2 with TRBJ2-2; D is uncertain. The CDR3 covers 15 residues. The V end was cut by 5 bases, the J end by 0 bases, with 10 bases between. CDR1 SNHLY and CDR2 FYNNEI come from the germline V gene. CDR3 DNA: TGTGCCAGCAGTCCCGGTAATGCGAACACCGGGGAGCTGTTTTTT. It translates to CASSPGNANTGELFF.

The CDR3: CASSTYEKGGDGKNEQFF. The CDR3 bases are TGTGCCAGCAGCACCTACGAGAAAGGGGGAGACGGTAAGAATGAGCAGTTCTTC. The chain recombines TRBV9 with TRBJ2-1; tentatively, D is TRBD1 (6 bases). CDR1 and CDR2 from the germline V gene are SGDLS and YYNGEE. V lost 4 bases, J lost 7 bases, and 27 bases lay in between. The CDR3 sequence is 18 residues long.